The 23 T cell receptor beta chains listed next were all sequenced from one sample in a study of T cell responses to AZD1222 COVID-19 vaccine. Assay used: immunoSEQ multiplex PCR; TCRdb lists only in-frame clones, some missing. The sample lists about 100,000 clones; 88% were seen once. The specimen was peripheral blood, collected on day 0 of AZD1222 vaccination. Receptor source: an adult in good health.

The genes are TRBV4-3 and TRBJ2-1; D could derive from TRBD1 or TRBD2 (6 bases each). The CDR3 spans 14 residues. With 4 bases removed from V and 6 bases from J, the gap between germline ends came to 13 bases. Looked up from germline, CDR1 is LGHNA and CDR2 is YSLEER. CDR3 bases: TGCGCCAGCAGCCGGGGGGCGTTTGCCAATGAGCAGTTCTTC. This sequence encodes CASSRGAFANEQFF.

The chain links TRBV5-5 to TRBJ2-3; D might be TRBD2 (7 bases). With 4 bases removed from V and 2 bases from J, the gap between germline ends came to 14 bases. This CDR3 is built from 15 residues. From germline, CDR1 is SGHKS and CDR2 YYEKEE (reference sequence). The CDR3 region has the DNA TGTGCCAGCAGCGGGAGGGGGACGGTCACAGATACGCAGTATTTT. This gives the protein CASSGRGTVTDTQYF.

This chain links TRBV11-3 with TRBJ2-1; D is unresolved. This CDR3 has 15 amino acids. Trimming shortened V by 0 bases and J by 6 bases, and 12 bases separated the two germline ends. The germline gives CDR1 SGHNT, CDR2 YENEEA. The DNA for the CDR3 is TGTGCCAGCAGCTTAGAGGGCCCTTCCAGCAATGAGCAGTTCTTC. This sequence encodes CASSLEGPSSNEQFF.

CDR3 region: CASSQNSDSNQPQHF. The CDR3 bases are TGTGCCAGCAGCCAAAACAGCGATAGCAATCAGCCCCAGCATTTT. V and J are TRBV4-2 and TRBJ1-5, with unresolved D. Germline lookup yields CDR1 LGHNA and CDR2 YNFKEQ. The CDR3 spans 15 residues. V gave up 2 bases and J gave up 0 bases, with 8 bases separating them.

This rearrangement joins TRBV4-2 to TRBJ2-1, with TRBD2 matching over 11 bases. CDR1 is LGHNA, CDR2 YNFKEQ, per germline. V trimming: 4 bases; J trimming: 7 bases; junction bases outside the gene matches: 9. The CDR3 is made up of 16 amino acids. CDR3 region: CASSPTGLAGPNEQFF. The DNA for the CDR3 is TGTGCCAGCAGCCCCACTGGACTAGCGGGTCCAAATGAGCAGTTCTTC.

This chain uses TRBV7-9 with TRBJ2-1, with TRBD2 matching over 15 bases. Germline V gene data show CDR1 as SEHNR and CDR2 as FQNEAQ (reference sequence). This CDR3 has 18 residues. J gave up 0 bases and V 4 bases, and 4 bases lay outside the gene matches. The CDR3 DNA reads TGTGCCAGCAGCTCGGGACTAGCGGGAGGTCTCTCCTACAATGAGCAGTTCTTC. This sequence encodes CASSSGLAGGLSYNEQFF.

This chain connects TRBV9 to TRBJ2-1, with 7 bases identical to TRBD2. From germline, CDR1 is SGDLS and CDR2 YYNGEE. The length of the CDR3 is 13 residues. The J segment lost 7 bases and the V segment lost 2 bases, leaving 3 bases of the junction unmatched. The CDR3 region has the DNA TGTGCCAGCAGCGTCGGGACTATGAATGAGCAGTTCTTC. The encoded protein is CASSVGTMNEQFF.

CDR3 nucleotides: TGTGCCAGCGGCGCCGGGGGTGGGGCCAACGTCCTGACTTTC. Translating gives CASGAGGGANVLTF. This chain connects TRBV6-5 to TRBJ2-6; possibly TRBD2 for D (6 bases). The CDR3 loop spans 14 amino acids. Germline V lookup: CDR1 MNHEY, CDR2 SVGAGI. V lost 8 bases and J 3 bases, leaving 11 bases between the germline ends.

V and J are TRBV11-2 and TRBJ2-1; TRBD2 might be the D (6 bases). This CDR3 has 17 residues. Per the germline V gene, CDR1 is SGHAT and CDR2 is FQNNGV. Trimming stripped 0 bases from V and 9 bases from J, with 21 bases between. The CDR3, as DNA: TGTGCCAGCAGCTTAGATGGGGCGGGAACCGTAATTAGTGAGCAGTTCTTC. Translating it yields CASSLDGAGTVISEQFF. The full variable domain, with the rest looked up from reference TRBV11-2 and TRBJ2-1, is EAGVAQSPRYKIIEKRQSVAFWCNPISGHATLYWYQQILGQGPKLLIQFQNNGVVDDSQLPKDRFSAERLKGVDSTLKIQPAKLEDSAVYLCASSLDGAGTVISEQFFGPGTRLTVL.

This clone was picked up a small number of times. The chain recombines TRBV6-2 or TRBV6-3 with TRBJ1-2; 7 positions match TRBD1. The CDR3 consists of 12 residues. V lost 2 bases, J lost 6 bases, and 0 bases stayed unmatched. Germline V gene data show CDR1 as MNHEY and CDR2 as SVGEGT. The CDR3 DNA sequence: TGTGCCAGCAGTTACGGGACAGATGGCTACACCTTC. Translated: CASSYGTDGYTF.

The CDR3 DNA is TGTGCCAGCGGTTACGCAGGGAACACTGAAGCTTTCTTT. Translation: CASGYAGNTEAFF. The gene calls are TRBV7-8 and TRBJ1-1; no firm D call. CDR3 length: 13 amino acids. Germline V gives CDR1 SGHVS, CDR2 FQNEAQ. The V end was cut by 8 bases, the J end by 1 base, with 11 bases between.

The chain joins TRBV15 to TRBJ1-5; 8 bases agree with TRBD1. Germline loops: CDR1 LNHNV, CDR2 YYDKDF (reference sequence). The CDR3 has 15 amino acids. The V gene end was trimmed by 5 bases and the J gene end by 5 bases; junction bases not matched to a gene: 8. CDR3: CATSLTGQGHQPQHF. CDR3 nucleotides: TGTGCCACCAGCCTAACCGGACAGGGCCATCAGCCCCAGCATTTT.

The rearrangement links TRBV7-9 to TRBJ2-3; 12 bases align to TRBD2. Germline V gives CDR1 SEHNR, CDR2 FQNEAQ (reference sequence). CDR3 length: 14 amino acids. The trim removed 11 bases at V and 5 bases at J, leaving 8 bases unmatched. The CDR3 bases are TGTGCCGCCGCTAGCGGGAGGGCCATAGATACGCAGTATTTT. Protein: CAAASGRAIDTQYF.

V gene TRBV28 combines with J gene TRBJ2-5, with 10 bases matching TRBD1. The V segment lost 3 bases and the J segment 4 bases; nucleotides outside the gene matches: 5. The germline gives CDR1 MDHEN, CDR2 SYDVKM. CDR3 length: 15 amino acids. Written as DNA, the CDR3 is TGTGCCAGCAGTTTTGCGGGACAGGGGACAGAGACCCAGTACTTC. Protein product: CASSFAGQGTETQYF.

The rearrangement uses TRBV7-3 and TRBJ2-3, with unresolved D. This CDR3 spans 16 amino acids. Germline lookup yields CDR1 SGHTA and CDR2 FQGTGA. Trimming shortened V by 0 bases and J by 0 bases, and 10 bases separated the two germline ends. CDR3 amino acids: CASSLTQVRSTDTQYF. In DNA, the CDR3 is TGTGCCAGCAGCTTAACCCAGGTCAGGAGCACAGATACGCAGTATTTT.

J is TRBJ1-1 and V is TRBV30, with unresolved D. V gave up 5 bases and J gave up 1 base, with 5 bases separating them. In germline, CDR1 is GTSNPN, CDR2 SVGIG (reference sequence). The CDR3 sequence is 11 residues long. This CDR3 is CAWEENTEAFF. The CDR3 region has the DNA TGTGCCTGGGAAGAGAACACTGAAGCTTTCTTT.

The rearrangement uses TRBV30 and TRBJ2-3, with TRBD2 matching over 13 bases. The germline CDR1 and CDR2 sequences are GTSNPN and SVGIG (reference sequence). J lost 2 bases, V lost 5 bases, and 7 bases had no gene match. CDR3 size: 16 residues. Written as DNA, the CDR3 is TGTGCCTGGGCAATGGGACTAGCGGGACCCACAGATACGCAGTATTTT. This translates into CAWAMGLAGPTDTQYF.

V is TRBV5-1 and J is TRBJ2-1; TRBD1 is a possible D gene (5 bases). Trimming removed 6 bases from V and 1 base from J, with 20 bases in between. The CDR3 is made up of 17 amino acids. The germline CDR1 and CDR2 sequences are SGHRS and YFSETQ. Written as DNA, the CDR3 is TGCGCCAGCACCCCACGGGCAGGAAAGGGGTCCTACAATGAGCAGTTCTTC. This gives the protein CASTPRAGKGSYNEQFF.

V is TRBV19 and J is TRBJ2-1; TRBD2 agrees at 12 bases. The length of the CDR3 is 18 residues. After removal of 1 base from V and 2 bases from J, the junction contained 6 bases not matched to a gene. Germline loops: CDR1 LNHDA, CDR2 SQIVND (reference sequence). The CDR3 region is CASSIGSLAGGTYNEQFF. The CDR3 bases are TGTGCCAGTAGTATAGGTTCACTAGCGGGAGGCACCTACAATGAGCAGTTCTTC. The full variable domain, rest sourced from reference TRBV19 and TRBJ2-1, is DGGITQSPKYLFRKEGQNVTLSCEQNLNHDAMYWYRQDPGQGLRLIYYSQIVNDFQKGDIAEGYSVSREKKESFPLTVTSAQKNPTAFYLCASSIGSLAGGTYNEQFFGPGTRLTVL.

The CDR3 region is CASSQSVGGNQPQHF. CDR3 sequence (DNA): TGCGCCAGCAGCCAAAGCGTGGGAGGCAATCAGCCCCAGCATTTT. V and J are TRBV4-3 and TRBJ1-5; the D is unclear. Germline lookup yields CDR1 LGHNA and CDR2 YSLEER. The CDR3 is 15 amino acids. V was shortened by 2 bases and J by 2 bases, with 10 bases between the two germline ends.

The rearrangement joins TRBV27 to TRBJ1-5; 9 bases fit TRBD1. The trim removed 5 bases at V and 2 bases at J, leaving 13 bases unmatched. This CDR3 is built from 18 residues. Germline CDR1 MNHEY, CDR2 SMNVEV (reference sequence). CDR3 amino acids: CASSPRRDRARGNQPQHF. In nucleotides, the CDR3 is TGTGCCAGCAGTCCTCGCCGGGACAGGGCCCGGGGCAATCAGCCCCAGCATTTT.

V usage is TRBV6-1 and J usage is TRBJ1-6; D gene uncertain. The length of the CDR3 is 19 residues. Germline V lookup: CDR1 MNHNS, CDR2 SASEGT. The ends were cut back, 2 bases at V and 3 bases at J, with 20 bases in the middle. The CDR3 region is CASSETILTEANYNSPLHF. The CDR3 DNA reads TGTGCCAGCAGTGAAACCATCCTGACCGAAGCCAACTATAATTCACCCCTCCACTTT.

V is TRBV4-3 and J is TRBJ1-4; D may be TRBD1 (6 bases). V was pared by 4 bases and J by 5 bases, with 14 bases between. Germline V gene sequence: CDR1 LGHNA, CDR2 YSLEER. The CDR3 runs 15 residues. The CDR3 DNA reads TGCGCCAGCAGCCCCGGCGGGAGGGGGAATGAAAAACTGTTTTTT. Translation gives CASSPGGRGNEKLFF.